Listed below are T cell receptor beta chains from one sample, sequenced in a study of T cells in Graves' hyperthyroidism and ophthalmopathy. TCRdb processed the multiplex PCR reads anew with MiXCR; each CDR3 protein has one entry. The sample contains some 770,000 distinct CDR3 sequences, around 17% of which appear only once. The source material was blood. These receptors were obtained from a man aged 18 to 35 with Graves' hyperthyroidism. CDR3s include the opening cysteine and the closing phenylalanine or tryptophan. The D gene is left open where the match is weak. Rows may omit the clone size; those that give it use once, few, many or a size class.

CDR3nt: TGTGCCAGCAGCTCCCCGGGACTAGCGGGAGGGGATACGCAGTATTTT
CDR3aa: CASSSPGLAGGDTQYF
j_gene: TRBJ2-3
d_gene: TRBD2
v_gene: TRBV7-3
abundance: few

CDR3nt: TGTGCCAGCAGCCGCAGGGAGGAGGGCATTCAGTACTTC
CDR3aa: CASSRREEGIQYF
j_gene: TRBJ2-4
d_gene: -
v_gene: TRBV7-3
abundance: -

CDR3nt: TGTGCCAGCAGTCGACCCGGGGGGCTTTACTACGAGCAGTACTTC
CDR3aa: CASSRPGGLYYEQYF
j_gene: TRBJ2-7
d_gene: -
v_gene: TRBV28
abundance: few

CDR3nt: TGTGCCACCAGTGACCGTACAGGGATGGGGTATGGCTACACCTTC
CDR3aa: CATSDRTGMGYGYTF
j_gene: TRBJ1-2
d_gene: -
v_gene: TRBV24-1
abundance: few

CDR3nt: TGCGCCAGCAGCCAAGATCCGAGGGGGCTGAACACTGAAGCTTTCTTT
CDR3aa: CASSQDPRGLNTEAFF
j_gene: TRBJ1-1
d_gene: TRBD1
v_gene: TRBV4-3
abundance: few

CDR3nt: TGTGCCAGCAGCTTGGAAGCAGGGGGAGAGACCCAGTACTTC
CDR3aa: CASSLEAGGETQYF
j_gene: TRBJ2-5
d_gene: TRBD1
v_gene: TRBV7-9
abundance: many

CDR3nt: TGTGCCATCAGAGGGACTAGCGGGAGCGAGACCGGGGAGCTGTTTTTT
CDR3aa: CAIRGTSGSETGELFF
j_gene: TRBJ2-2
d_gene: TRBD2
v_gene: TRBV10-3
abundance: many

CDR3nt: TGTGCCAGCAGCCAAGATGGGGGACAGCAAGAGACCCAGTACTTC
CDR3aa: CASSQDGGQQETQYF
j_gene: TRBJ2-5
d_gene: TRBD1
v_gene: TRBV4-2
abundance: -

CDR3nt: TGTGCCACCAGTTATCTAGGATTGGGGCCGGACAATGAGCAGTTCTTC
CDR3aa: CATSYLGLGPDNEQFF
j_gene: TRBJ2-1
d_gene: -
v_gene: TRBV15
abundance: few

CDR3nt: TGCGCCAGCAGTAGAATGGAGGGGAAGTGGAATGAAGCTTTCTTT
CDR3aa: CASSRMEGKWNEAFF
j_gene: TRBJ1-1
d_gene: -
v_gene: TRBV5-1
abundance: many

CDR3nt: TGCAGTGTGGCGGCGAGGGTCAGAAACTATGGCTACACCTTC
CDR3aa: CSVAARVRNYGYTF
j_gene: TRBJ1-2
d_gene: -
v_gene: TRBV20-1
abundance: few

CDR3nt: TGTGCCAGCAGCCAAGGGTCCTCCAGGGGTACGCAGTATTTT
CDR3aa: CASSQGSSRGTQYF
j_gene: TRBJ2-3
d_gene: -
v_gene: TRBV3-1
abundance: few

CDR3nt: TGTGCCAGCAGTTACAGCGCTTACAGCGAGCAGTACTTC
CDR3aa: CASSYSAYSEQYF
j_gene: TRBJ2-7
d_gene: -
v_gene: TRBV6-1
abundance: -

CDR3nt: TGTGCCAGCAGAAACCCCGATTCGGGACTGTTTTTT
CDR3aa: CASRNPDSGLFF
j_gene: TRBJ1-4
d_gene: -
v_gene: TRBV12-3/TRBV12-4
abundance: few

CDR3nt: TGTGCCAGCAGCTTAGACGGGAGAGGCACCGGGGAGCTGTTTTTT
CDR3aa: CASSLDGRGTGELFF
j_gene: TRBJ2-2
d_gene: -
v_gene: TRBV7-9
abundance: -

CDR3nt: TGTGCCAGCAGTTACAGGGGTGGAGCCTACAATGAGCAGTTCTTC
CDR3aa: CASSYRGGAYNEQFF
j_gene: TRBJ2-1
d_gene: TRBD1
v_gene: TRBV6-1
abundance: many

CDR3nt: TGTGCCAGCACCGCTTTACAGGGACAAGCTAACTATGGCTACACCTTC
CDR3aa: CASTALQGQANYGYTF
j_gene: TRBJ1-2
d_gene: -
v_gene: TRBV7-8
abundance: many

CDR3nt: TGTGCCAGCAGTACCCGACGGCGGGAGGGCATGAGCACAGATACGCAGTATTTT
CDR3aa: CASSTRRREGMSTDTQYF
j_gene: TRBJ2-3
d_gene: TRBD2
v_gene: TRBV27
abundance: many

CDR3nt: TGCGCCAGCAGCCAATCAGGACTGAGGTGGGGCACCGGGGAGCTGTTTTTT
CDR3aa: CASSQSGLRWGTGELFF
j_gene: TRBJ2-2
d_gene: -
v_gene: TRBV4-1
abundance: many

CDR3nt: TGTGCCAGCATGGGGGAACATTCGGGTTTAGCGGGTACGCAGTATTTT
CDR3aa: CASMGEHSGLAGTQYF
j_gene: TRBJ2-3
d_gene: TRBD2
v_gene: TRBV2
abundance: many

CDR3nt: TGTGCCAGCAGTCCCCCAGGGGTGAATTACGAGCAGTACTTC
CDR3aa: CASSPPGVNYEQYF
j_gene: TRBJ2-7
d_gene: -
v_gene: TRBV2
abundance: -

CDR3nt: TGCAGCGTGACCGGGACTGGCTCCTACAATGAGCAGTTCTTC
CDR3aa: CSVTGTGSYNEQFF
j_gene: TRBJ2-1
d_gene: -
v_gene: TRBV29-1
abundance: few

CDR3nt: TGTGCCAGCAGTTTCCCCGGGGCTAACACTGAAGCTTTCTTT
CDR3aa: CASSFPGANTEAFF
j_gene: TRBJ1-1
d_gene: -
v_gene: TRBV28
abundance: -

CDR3nt: TGTGCCAGCAGTGAAGCAAGGTACACTGAAGCTTTCTTT
CDR3aa: CASSEARYTEAFF
j_gene: TRBJ1-1
d_gene: -
v_gene: TRBV6-1
abundance: many

CDR3nt: TGTGCCAGCAGCACACGAGCGGGAGTTAGCAGCCATGAGCAGTTCTTC
CDR3aa: CASSTRAGVSSHEQFF
j_gene: TRBJ2-1
d_gene: TRBD2
v_gene: TRBV9
abundance: few

CDR3nt: TGCAGTGCTTCCAGCGGGAGGGCCCCCTACGAGCAGTACTTC
CDR3aa: CSASSGRAPYEQYF
j_gene: TRBJ2-7
d_gene: TRBD2
v_gene: TRBV20-1
abundance: many

CDR3nt: TGTGCCAGCAGCCCCGGACCGGATAGGGTTGAGACCCAGTACTTC
CDR3aa: CASSPGPDRVETQYF
j_gene: TRBJ2-5
d_gene: -
v_gene: TRBV6-2/TRBV6-3
abundance: -

CDR3nt: TGTGCCAGCAGCTTGGGAACCGGGACGGGTTCCTACGAGCAGTACTTC
CDR3aa: CASSLGTGTGSYEQYF
j_gene: TRBJ2-7
d_gene: -
v_gene: TRBV11-3
abundance: -

CDR3nt: TGTGCCAGCACCGGACAGGGTCTACGCTCTGGGGCCAACGTCCTGACTTTC
CDR3aa: CASTGQGLRSGANVLTF
j_gene: TRBJ2-6
d_gene: TRBD1
v_gene: TRBV28
abundance: many

CDR3nt: TGTGCCAGCAGTTCCGGACAGGCCAGGGAGCCCCAGCATTTT
CDR3aa: CASSSGQAREPQHF
j_gene: TRBJ1-5
d_gene: TRBD1
v_gene: TRBV6-2/TRBV6-3
abundance: -

CDR3nt: TGTGCCAGCTCTAGACAGGGGGCTGACGAGCAGTACTTC
CDR3aa: CASSRQGADEQYF
j_gene: TRBJ2-7
d_gene: TRBD1
v_gene: TRBV28
abundance: many

CDR3nt: TGTGCCAGCAGTGTGGACAGCCAGCCCCAGCATTTT
CDR3aa: CASSVDSQPQHF
j_gene: TRBJ1-5
d_gene: -
v_gene: TRBV2
abundance: many

CDR3nt: TGTGCCACCAGTGATAACAGGGCGTACTCCTACAATGAGCAGTTCTTC
CDR3aa: CATSDNRAYSYNEQFF
j_gene: TRBJ2-1
d_gene: -
v_gene: TRBV24-1
abundance: many

CDR3nt: TGTGCCAGCAGTTTATCCCGGACTGCAACTAATGAAAAACTGTTTTTT
CDR3aa: CASSLSRTATNEKLFF
j_gene: TRBJ1-4
d_gene: -
v_gene: TRBV12-3/TRBV12-4
abundance: -

CDR3nt: TGCAGTGCTATTAAGGAGGGACAGGGTTTTCAGCCCCAGCATTTT
CDR3aa: CSAIKEGQGFQPQHF
j_gene: TRBJ1-5
d_gene: TRBD1
v_gene: TRBV20-1
abundance: many

CDR3nt: TGTGCCAGCAATGACTTTTTTGGCACTGAAGCTTTCTTT
CDR3aa: CASNDFFGTEAFF
j_gene: TRBJ1-1
d_gene: -
v_gene: TRBV12-3/TRBV12-4
abundance: many

CDR3nt: TGTGCCAGCAGCCTCGGACTAGCGGGACCCAGCGGGGATACGCAGTATTTT
CDR3aa: CASSLGLAGPSGDTQYF
j_gene: TRBJ2-3
d_gene: TRBD2
v_gene: TRBV11-3
abundance: many

CDR3nt: TGTGCCAGCAGCCCCCGGGGTCCCACTGAAGCTTTCTTT
CDR3aa: CASSPRGPTEAFF
j_gene: TRBJ1-1
d_gene: -
v_gene: TRBV6-1
abundance: -

CDR3nt: TGCGCCAGCAGCCCGGACAGGGGCGCCACAGATACGCAGTATTTT
CDR3aa: CASSPDRGATDTQYF
j_gene: TRBJ2-3
d_gene: TRBD1
v_gene: TRBV5-1
abundance: -

CDR3nt: TGTGCCAGCAGCCCCGCCCTAGCGCTCCAAGAGACCCAGTACTTC
CDR3aa: CASSPALALQETQYF
j_gene: TRBJ2-5
d_gene: -
v_gene: TRBV3-1
abundance: few

CDR3nt: TGTGCCAGCAGTTCAGATGGGCTAGCGGGAGGAGTAAAGTATTTT
CDR3aa: CASSSDGLAGGVKYF
j_gene: TRBJ2-3
d_gene: TRBD2
v_gene: TRBV7-3
abundance: many

CDR3nt: TGTGCCATCAGTGTGGGGACAGGGAATCAGCCCCAGCATTTT
CDR3aa: CAISVGTGNQPQHF
j_gene: TRBJ1-5
d_gene: TRBD1
v_gene: TRBV10-3
abundance: many

CDR3nt: TGCGCCAGCAGCCCTGGGACAGTCCTCTCCTACGAGCAGTACTTC
CDR3aa: CASSPGTVLSYEQYF
j_gene: TRBJ2-7
d_gene: TRBD1
v_gene: TRBV4-1
abundance: -

CDR3nt: TGCAGTGCTAGAGACCAACTCGGCCCGGATCCGTATACGCAGTATTTT
CDR3aa: CSARDQLGPDPYTQYF
j_gene: TRBJ2-3
d_gene: -
v_gene: TRBV20-1
abundance: few

CDR3nt: TGTGCCAGCAGCTCACCCGCCAGGGACAGTCGCTCCTACAATGAGCAGTTCTTC
CDR3aa: CASSSPARDSRSYNEQFF
j_gene: TRBJ2-1
d_gene: TRBD1
v_gene: TRBV28
abundance: few

CDR3nt: TGTGCCAGCAGTTTTCCCCCCACAGCTAACTATGGCTACACCTTC
CDR3aa: CASSFPPTANYGYTF
j_gene: TRBJ1-2
d_gene: -
v_gene: TRBV28
abundance: -

CDR3nt: TGTGCCGGTGGACTAGCGGAGGCCTACGAGCAGTACTTC
CDR3aa: CAGGLAEAYEQYF
j_gene: TRBJ2-7
d_gene: TRBD2
v_gene: TRBV27
abundance: -

CDR3nt: TGTGCCAGCAGCCCGGGACCCATGAACACTGAAGCTTTCTTT
CDR3aa: CASSPGPMNTEAFF
j_gene: TRBJ1-1
d_gene: -
v_gene: TRBV11-3
abundance: many

CDR3nt: TGTGCCAGCAGCCCGTCCCGGGACAGGGGATACGAGCAGTACTTC
CDR3aa: CASSPSRDRGYEQYF
j_gene: TRBJ2-7
d_gene: TRBD1
v_gene: TRBV14
abundance: few

CDR3nt: TGCAGTGCTAGAGATAAAGTAGCGACGAACACCGGGGAGCTGTTTTTT
CDR3aa: CSARDKVATNTGELFF
j_gene: TRBJ2-2
d_gene: -
v_gene: TRBV20-1
abundance: many

CDR3nt: TGTGCCAGCAGCCAAGGGCTGAACTATGGCTACACCTTC
CDR3aa: CASSQGLNYGYTF
j_gene: TRBJ1-2
d_gene: -
v_gene: TRBV14
abundance: few

CDR3nt: TGTGCCAGCAGTTACTCGGTTGGGACCACCGGGGAGCTGTTTTTT
CDR3aa: CASSYSVGTTGELFF
j_gene: TRBJ2-2
d_gene: -
v_gene: TRBV6-5
abundance: many

CDR3nt: TGTGCCAGCAGACCTGGCGGGAGTGAAGATACGCAGTATTTT
CDR3aa: CASRPGGSEDTQYF
j_gene: TRBJ2-3
d_gene: TRBD2
v_gene: TRBV5-4
abundance: few

CDR3nt: TGTGCCAGCAGCCCACAGGAGACCTACGAGCAGTACTTC
CDR3aa: CASSPQETYEQYF
j_gene: TRBJ2-7
d_gene: -
v_gene: TRBV28
abundance: many

CDR3nt: TGTGCCAGTAGACCCCAGGGGGCAAACACAGATACGCAGTATTTT
CDR3aa: CASRPQGANTDTQYF
j_gene: TRBJ2-3
d_gene: TRBD1
v_gene: TRBV19
abundance: -

CDR3nt: TGTGCCAGCAGCACCTTAGCGGGAGTTACAGATACGCAGTATTTT
CDR3aa: CASSTLAGVTDTQYF
j_gene: TRBJ2-3
d_gene: TRBD2
v_gene: TRBV3-1
abundance: -

CDR3nt: TGTGCCAGCAGCGCTAGCGGGGGCTTTACCGGGGAGCTGTTTTTT
CDR3aa: CASSASGGFTGELFF
j_gene: TRBJ2-2
d_gene: TRBD2
v_gene: TRBV12-3/TRBV12-4
abundance: -

CDR3nt: TGTGCCAGCAGCTTGGTTGCGGGACAGACATCCTACGAGCAGTACTTC
CDR3aa: CASSLVAGQTSYEQYF
j_gene: TRBJ2-7
d_gene: -
v_gene: TRBV5-6
abundance: -

CDR3nt: TGCGCCAGCAGCTTGGAACCCAGCGGGAGGAACACCGGGGAGCTGTTTTTT
CDR3aa: CASSLEPSGRNTGELFF
j_gene: TRBJ2-2
d_gene: TRBD2
v_gene: TRBV5-1
abundance: few